This T cell receptor (beta chain) was profiled in a study of blood T cell repertoires in COVID-19. Profiling relied on immunoSEQ multiplex PCR, and the TCRdb table lists in-frame clones only, not all of them. Of around 130,000 clones in the sample, approximately 80% were seen once. Germline CDR1 is SGHRS and CDR2 is YFSETQ. This CDR3 is built from 11 residues. Trimming shortened V by 2 bases and J by 5 bases, and 4 bases separated the two germline ends. The gene calls are TRBV5-1 and TRBJ2-5; D not resolved. The TCR originated in a human donor in a cohort sampled during active COVID-19. Sequenced input: peripheral blood. In DNA form, the CDR3 reads TGCGCCAGCAGCTTTCAGGAGACCCAGTACTTC. Translating it yields CASSFQETQYF.